The clone carrying this T cell receptor beta chain was picked up one time. The germline CDR1 and CDR2 sequences are MDHEN and SYDVKM. V shed 6 bases, J shed 3 bases, and the junction held 8 bases outside the gene matches. The CDR3 has 16 amino acids. The entry originates in a study of shared clonotypes between healthy human individuals. The assay was immunoSEQ multiplex PCR, and TCRdb's table has in-frame clones only and misses some. The sample carries about 2 million clones, 85% to 95% recorded once. The gene calls are TRBV28 and TRBJ2-1, with 10 bases that match TRBD2. This TCR derives from a man aged 18-30 years in good health. The sequenced sample was naive CD4+ T cells sorted from blood. Regarding subset: CD45RA+ positively selected. The DNA of the CDR3 is TGTGCCAGCAGCTCCACGACTAGCGGGTTCTACAATGAGCAGTTCTTC. Protein product: CASSSTTSGFYNEQFF.